This is a list of T cell receptor beta chains from one sample in a study of blood T cell repertoires in COVID-19. Using immunoSEQ multiplex PCR, the repertoire was profiled, and TCRdb retains in-frame clones only, with some absent. The data hold about 150,000 clones, with over 70% observed a single time. The sample taken for sequencing was peripheral blood. These receptors came from a man aged 60 to 75 with active or convalescent COVID-19. CDR3s include the opening cysteine and the closing phenylalanine or tryptophan. D genes are given only for firm matches. Rows may omit the clone size; those that give it use once, few, many or a size class.

J	V	size	D	CDR3	DNA
TRBJ2-1	TRBV6-2/TRBV6-3	-	TRBD2	CASSYTRGGLAGSYEQFF	TGTGCCAGCAGTTATACGCGAGGAGGACTAGCGGGATCCTATGAGCAGTTCTTC
TRBJ1-3	TRBV28	-	-	CASSLDIFPRSGNTIYF	TGTGCCAGCAGTTTAGACATATTTCCGCGCTCTGGAAACACCATATATTTT
TRBJ2-1	TRBV7-9	-	-	CASSDEGSGYNEQFF	TGTGCCAGCAGCGACGAAGGTAGCGGCTACAATGAGCAGTTCTTC
TRBJ1-5	TRBV28	-	-	CASSFVSGDYSNQPQHF	TGTGCCAGCAGTTTCGTTTCCGGGGATTATAGCAATCAGCCCCAGCATTTT
TRBJ2-7	TRBV4-1	-	TRBD2	CASSGLAGSGYEQYF	TGCGCCAGCAGTGGACTAGCGGGATCGGGGTACGAGCAGTACTTC
TRBJ1-4	TRBV29-1	-	-	CSVETGSREKLFF	TGCAGCGTTGAAACAGGAAGTCGGGAAAAACTGTTTTTT
TRBJ1-5	TRBV28	few	-	CASSLVPGVSNQPQHF	TGTGCCAGCAGTTTAGTCCCAGGCGTTAGCAATCAGCCCCAGCATTTT
TRBJ1-2	TRBV9	-	TRBD1	CASSVYETGIYGYTF	TGTGCCAGCAGCGTATATGAGACAGGGATCTATGGCTACACCTTC
TRBJ2-3	TRBV4-1	-	TRBD1	CASSPFGQGRDMADTQYF	TGCGCCAGCAGCCCGTTCGGACAGGGGAGAGATATGGCAGATACGCAGTATTTT
TRBJ2-2	TRBV27	once	-	CASSFEAHTGELFF	TGTGCCAGCAGTTTTGAAGCTCACACCGGGGAGCTGTTTTTT
TRBJ1-1	TRBV25-1	-	-	CASKGFRNTEAFF	TGTGCCAGCAAGGGGTTTCGGAACACTGAAGCTTTCTTT
TRBJ2-7	TRBV27	-	-	CASSFGQGIYEQYF	TGTGCCAGCAGTTTTGGGCAGGGGATTTACGAGCAGTACTTC
TRBJ1-3	TRBV28	-	TRBD1	CASSVVQGRLSGNTIYF	TGTGCCAGCAGTGTAGTACAGGGGCGCCTCTCTGGAAACACCATATATTTT
TRBJ1-2	TRBV19	few	-	CASSITTNYGYTF	TGTGCCAGTAGTATTACTACTAACTATGGCTACACCTTC
TRBJ2-7	TRBV7-2	once	-	CASSLAVGQPYEQYF	TGTGCCAGCAGCTTAGCGGTAGGACAGCCCTACGAGCAGTACTTC
TRBJ1-2	TRBV29-1	-	TRBD1	CSVGDRVGYGYTF	TGCAGCGTCGGTGACAGGGTCGGTTATGGCTACACCTTC
TRBJ1-4	TRBV5-6	-	TRBD1	CASSIGQGGKLFF	TGTGCCAGCAGCATCGGACAGGGTGGAAAACTGTTTTTT
TRBJ2-5	TRBV5-6	-	-	CASSLASGPKYF	TGTGCCAGCAGCTTGGCGAGCGGCCCGAAGTACTTC
TRBJ1-3	TRBV7-9	-	-	CASLNWQGSPGNTIYF	TGTGCCAGCCTGAATTGGCAGGGATCTCCTGGAAACACCATATATTTT
TRBJ1-1	TRBV12-3/TRBV12-4	-	-	CASSKGVNTEAFF	TGTGCCAGCAGCAAGGGGGTGAACACTGAAGCTTTCTTT
TRBJ1-5	TRBV6-4	-	-	CASSNTNQPQHF	TGTGCCAGCAGTAACACCAATCAGCCCCAGCATTTT
TRBJ2-3	TRBV7-8	-	TRBD1	CASKGQGSSTDTQYF	TGTGCCAGCAAGGGACAGGGTTCTAGCACAGATACGCAGTATTTT
TRBJ2-7	TRBV19	-	TRBD1	CASSRTGPFYEQYF	TGTGCCAGTAGCAGGACAGGACCCTTCTACGAGCAGTACTTC
TRBJ2-7	TRBV5-1	-	TRBD2	CASSLESSGSYEQYF	TGCGCCAGCAGCTTGGAGTCTAGCGGGAGCTACGAGCAGTACTTC
TRBJ2-1	TRBV7-3	-	TRBD2	CASSRGTSGRNEQFF	TGTGCCAGCAGCAGAGGGACTAGCGGGAGAAATGAGCAGTTCTTC
TRBJ2-5	TRBV11-3	-	TRBD2	CASSRAGGRQETQYF	TGTGCCAGCAGCAGAGCGGGAGGGAGGCAAGAGACCCAGTACTTC
TRBJ2-5	TRBV6-5	-	TRBD1	CASRGGQAQETQYF	TGTGCCAGCAGGGGGGGACAGGCCCAAGAGACCCAGTACTTC
TRBJ2-7	TRBV18	-	TRBD1	CASSRDRVYYEQYF	TGTGCCAGCTCAAGGGACAGGGTATACTACGAGCAGTACTTC
TRBJ1-3	TRBV7-9	-	-	CASSSWSLRSGNTIYF	TGTGCCAGCAGCTCGTGGAGCTTGAGGAGTGGAAACACCATATATTTT
TRBJ1-2	TRBV5-5	-	TRBD1	CASSLAGDRVNYGYTF	TGTGCCAGCAGCTTGGCCGGAGACAGGGTCAACTATGGCTACACCTTC
TRBJ1-6	TRBV6-5	-	-	CASSYLSRSYNSPLHF	TGTGCCAGCAGTTACCTCTCCCGCTCCTATAATTCACCCCTCCACTTT
TRBJ2-7	TRBV27	-	TRBD2	CASSFTSGRIYEQYF	TGTGCCAGCAGTTTTACTAGCGGGAGGATCTACGAGCAGTACTTC
TRBJ2-1	TRBV6-5	-	-	CASSPSSSSYNEQFF	TGTGCCAGCAGTCCCTCTTCGAGCTCCTACAATGAGCAGTTCTTC
TRBJ1-1	TRBV6-4	few	-	CASSSNWNTEAFF	TGTGCCAGCAGTTCAAACTGGAACACTGAAGCTTTCTTT
TRBJ2-1	TRBV24-1	-	TRBD2	CATSGWREGYNEQFF	TGTGCCACCAGTGGTTGGCGGGAGGGTTACAATGAGCAGTTCTTC
TRBJ2-1	TRBV15	-	-	CATSSTRHKLYNEQFF	TGTGCCACCAGCAGTACGAGACACAAATTATACAATGAGCAGTTCTTC
TRBJ1-3	TRBV6-5	-	-	CASRKSGSGNTIYF	TGTGCCAGCAGGAAATCAGGGTCCGGAAACACCATATATTTT
TRBJ2-2	TRBV5-6	-	TRBD1	CASSWRDRVITGELFF	TGTGCCAGCAGCTGGCGGGACAGGGTGATTACCGGGGAGCTGTTTTTT
TRBJ2-1	TRBV11-3	-	TRBD1	CASSSSRGRLGEQFF	TGTGCCAGCAGCTCCAGCAGGGGGCGCTTAGGGGAGCAGTTCTTC
TRBJ2-3	TRBV21-1	-	-	CASSKARRGFTDTQYF	TGTGCCAGCAGCAAAGCGCGCAGGGGCTTCACAGATACGCAGTATTTT
TRBJ2-3	TRBV19	-	-	CASSIQKGVLGTQYF	TGTGCCAGTAGTATTCAGAAGGGGGTGCTAGGTACGCAGTATTTT
TRBJ1-1	TRBV9	-	TRBD1	CASSVGTVGTEAFF	TGTGCCAGCAGCGTGGGGACAGTGGGCACTGAAGCTTTCTTT
TRBJ1-2	TRBV5-1	-	TRBD1	CASSPGTGEYGYTF	TGCGCCAGCAGCCCCGGGACAGGGGAATATGGCTACACCTTC
TRBJ2-1	TRBV5-1	-	-	CASSLADFSYNEQFF	TGCGCCAGCAGCTTGGCGGACTTCTCCTACAATGAGCAGTTCTTC
TRBJ1-2	TRBV19	-	-	CASSTQRQPGYTF	TGTGCCAGTAGCACTCAGAGACAGCCTGGCTACACCTTC
TRBJ2-7	TRBV15	-	TRBD2	CATSSDSGRAYEQYF	TGTGCCACCAGCAGCGATAGCGGGAGGGCCTACGAGCAGTACTTC
TRBJ1-6	TRBV6-5	-	TRBD1	CASRRGQGGYSPLHF	TGTGCCAGCAGGAGGGGACAGGGAGGATATTCACCCCTCCACTTT
TRBJ1-6	TRBV6-5	-	TRBD1	CASSDSGTALIALHF	TGTGCCAGCAGTGACTCCGGGACAGCTTTAATTGCCCTCCACTTT
TRBJ1-4	TRBV5-5	-	TRBD1	CASSETGTRNEKLFF	TGTGCCAGCAGCGAGACAGGGACTCGTAATGAAAAACTGTTTTTT